This T cell receptor (beta chain) was identified during a study of OX40 agonist ivuxolimab in advanced cancers. The data were produced by immunoSEQ multiplex PCR, yet TCRdb's version contains in-frame clones alone and is incomplete. The sample comprises approximately 66,000 clones, 70% to 90% of which are singletons, and more than 0.65% rests with the top ten. Whole-study findings and limits: Among the lowest peripheral clonal expansion occurred in 0.1-3.0 mg/kg partial responders.

Patients had blood sampled at baseline and again on cycle 4 day 1 and cycle 7 day 1. This CDR3 comprises 15 residues. Germline V gene sequence: CDR1 MNHNY, CDR2 SVGAGI (reference sequence). Losses at the gene ends were 5 bases for V and 4 bases for J; bases not matched to a gene: 7. On this clone: What it binds is not known.

This chain connects TRBV6-6 to TRBJ2-3; 9 bases map to TRBD1. Sequenced material: CD4+ or CD8+ T cells sorted from blood, taken in a trial of the OX40 agonist ivuxolimab. The sequence derives from an adult with an advanced solid tumor such as melanoma, head and neck, liver or kidney cancer. The CDR3 DNA reads TGTGCCAGCAGTCCAGGGACAGGGAGTCCAGATACGCAGTATTTT. Its protein is CASSPGTGSPDTQYF.